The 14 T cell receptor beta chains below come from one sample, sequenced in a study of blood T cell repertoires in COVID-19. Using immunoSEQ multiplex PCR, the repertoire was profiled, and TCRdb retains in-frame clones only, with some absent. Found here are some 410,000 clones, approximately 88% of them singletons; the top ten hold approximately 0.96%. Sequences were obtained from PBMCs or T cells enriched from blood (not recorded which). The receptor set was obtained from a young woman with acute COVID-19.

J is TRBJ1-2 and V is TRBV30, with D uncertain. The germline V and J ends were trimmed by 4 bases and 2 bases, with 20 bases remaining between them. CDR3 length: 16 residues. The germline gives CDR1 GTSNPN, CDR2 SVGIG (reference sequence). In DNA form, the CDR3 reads TGTGCCTGGACTCGCTTAGGTCTTGGAGTGAACTATGGCTACACCTTC. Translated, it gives CAWTRLGLGVNYGYTF.

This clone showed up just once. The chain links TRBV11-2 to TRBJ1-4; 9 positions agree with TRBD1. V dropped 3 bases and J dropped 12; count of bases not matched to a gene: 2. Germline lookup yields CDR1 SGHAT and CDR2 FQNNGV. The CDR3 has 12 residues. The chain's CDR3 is CASSLTGGQLFF. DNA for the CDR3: TGTGCCAGCAGCTTGACAGGGGGGCAACTGTTTTTT. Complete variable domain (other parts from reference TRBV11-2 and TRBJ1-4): EAGVAQSPRYKIIEKRQSVAFWCNPISGHATLYWYQQILGQGPKLLIQFQNNGVVDDSQLPKDRFSAERLKGVDSTLKIQPAKLEDSAVYLCASSLTGGQLFFGSGTQLSVL.

The CDR3 coding sequence is TGTGCCAGCTCACAAATTGTAGGACAGGGTGTCGGTGGCACAGATACGCAGTATTTT. Its translation: CASSQIVGQGVGGTDTQYF. The J gene is TRBJ2-3, the V gene TRBV18; 8 bases are shared with TRBD1. With 4 bases clipped from V and 1 base from J, the junction kept 16 bases outside the gene matches. The CDR3 has 19 amino acids. Germline loops: CDR1 KGHSH, CDR2 LQKENI.

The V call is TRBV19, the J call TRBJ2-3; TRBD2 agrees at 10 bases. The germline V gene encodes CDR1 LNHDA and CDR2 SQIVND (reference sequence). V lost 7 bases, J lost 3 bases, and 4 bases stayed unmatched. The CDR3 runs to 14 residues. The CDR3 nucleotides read TGTGCCAGTACCGCACTAGCGGGGACAGATACGCAGTATTTT. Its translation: CASTALAGTDTQYF.

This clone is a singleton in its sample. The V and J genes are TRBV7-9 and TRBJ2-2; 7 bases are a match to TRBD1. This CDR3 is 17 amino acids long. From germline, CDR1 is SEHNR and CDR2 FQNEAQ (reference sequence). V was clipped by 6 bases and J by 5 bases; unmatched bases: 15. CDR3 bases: TGTGCCAGCAGTCTAACCCCTGGGACAGTGGGTACCGGGGAGCTGTTTTTT. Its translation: CASSLTPGTVGTGELFF.

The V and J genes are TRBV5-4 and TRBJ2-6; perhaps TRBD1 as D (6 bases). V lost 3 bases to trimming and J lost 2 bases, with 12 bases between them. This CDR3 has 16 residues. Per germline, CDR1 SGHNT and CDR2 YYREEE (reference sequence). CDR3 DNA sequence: TGTGCCAGCAGCTATACCAGGGGTGCTGGGGCCAACGTCCTGACTTTC. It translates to CASSYTRGAGANVLTF.

The CDR3: CATSETRYRSSYNSPLHF. The CDR3 nucleotides are TGTGCCACCAGCGAAACGAGGTATAGGAGCTCCTATAATTCACCCCTCCACTTT. The chain carries TRBV15 and TRBJ1-6; D unresolved. Germline V CDR1 and CDR2: LNHNV, YYDKDF (reference sequence). With 5 bases removed from V and 0 bases from J, the gap between germline ends came to 17 bases. The length of the CDR3 is 18 residues. The full variable domain, in which reference TRBV15 and TRBJ1-6 provide the parts outside the CDR3, is DAMVIQNPRYQVTQFGKPVTLSCSQTLNHNVMYWYQQKSSQAPKLLFHYYDKDFNNEADTPDNFQSRRPNTSFCFLDIRSPGLGDTAMYLCATSETRYRSSYNSPLHFGNGTRLTVT.

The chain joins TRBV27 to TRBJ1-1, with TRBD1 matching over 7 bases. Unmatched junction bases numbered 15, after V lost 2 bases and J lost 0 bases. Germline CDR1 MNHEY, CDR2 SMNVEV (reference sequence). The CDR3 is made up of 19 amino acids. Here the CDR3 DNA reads TGTGCCAGCAGTTTACGGACCCCTCGGGACAGTAACATGAACACTGAAGCTTTCTTT. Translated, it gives CASSLRTPRDSNMNTEAFF.

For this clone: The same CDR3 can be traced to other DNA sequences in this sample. CDR3 nucleotide sequence: TGCGCCAGCAGCTTGGACAGGGTTGGCACTGAAGCTTTCTTT. This gives the protein CASSLDRVGTEAFF. The rearrangement joins TRBV5-1 to TRBJ1-1; D is perhaps TRBD1 (6 bases). The V end lost 0 bases, the J end lost 4 bases, and 10 bases lay between the germline ends. Germline CDR1 SGHRS, CDR2 YFSETQ. This CDR3 spans 14 amino acids.

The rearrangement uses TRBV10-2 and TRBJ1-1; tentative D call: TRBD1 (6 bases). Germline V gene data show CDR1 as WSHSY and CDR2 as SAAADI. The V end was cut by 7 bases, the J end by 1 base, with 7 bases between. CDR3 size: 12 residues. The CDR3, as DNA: TGCGCCAGCACGGGACAGAACACTGAAGCTTTCTTT. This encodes CASTGQNTEAFF.

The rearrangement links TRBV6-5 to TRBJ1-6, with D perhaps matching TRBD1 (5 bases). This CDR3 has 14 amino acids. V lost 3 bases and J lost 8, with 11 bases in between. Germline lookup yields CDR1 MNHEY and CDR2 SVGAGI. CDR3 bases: TGTGCCAGCAGTTATGGGGCTAGGGATTCACCCCTCCACTTT. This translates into CASSYGARDSPLHF.

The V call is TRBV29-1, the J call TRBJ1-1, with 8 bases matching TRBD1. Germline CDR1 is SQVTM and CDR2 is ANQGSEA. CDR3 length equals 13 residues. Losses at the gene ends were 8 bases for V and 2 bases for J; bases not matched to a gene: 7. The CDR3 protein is CSSWTGTNTEAFF. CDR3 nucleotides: TGCAGCAGCTGGACAGGGACTAACACTGAAGCTTTCTTT.

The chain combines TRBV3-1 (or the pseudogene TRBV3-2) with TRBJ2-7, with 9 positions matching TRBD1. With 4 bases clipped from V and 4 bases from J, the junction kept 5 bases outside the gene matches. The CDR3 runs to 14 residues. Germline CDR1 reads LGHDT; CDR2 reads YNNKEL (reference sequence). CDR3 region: CASSPGTGRYEQYF. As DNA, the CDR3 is TGTGCCAGCAGCCCCGGGACAGGGCGATACGAGCAGTACTTC.

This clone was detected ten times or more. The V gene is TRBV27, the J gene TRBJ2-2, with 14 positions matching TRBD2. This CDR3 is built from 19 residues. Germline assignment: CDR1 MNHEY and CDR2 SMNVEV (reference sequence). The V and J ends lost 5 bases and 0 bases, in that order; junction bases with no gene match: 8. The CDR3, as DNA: TGTGCCAGCAGTAACAGGGGACTAGCGGGGGCCGCGAACACCGGGGAGCTGTTTTTT. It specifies CASSNRGLAGAANTGELFF.